Listed below are T cell receptor beta chains from one sample, sequenced in a study of blood T cell repertoires in COVID-19. Sequenced by immunoSEQ multiplex PCR; TCRdb stores in-frame clones only, minus some. The table has about 140,000 clones, more than 60% seen once. The sample consisted of peripheral blood. The receptors stem from a woman aged 60-70 years with acute or convalescent COVID-19. Both conserved end residues are part of each CDR3. A D gene is named only where the DNA matches it firmly. A clone size is listed for some rows: how often the clone was seen (once, few, many), or a class if it is expanded.

clone_size,v_call,j_call,d_call,cdr3_nt,cdr3_aa
-,TRBV5-8,TRBJ1-2,TRBD1,TGTGCCAGCAGCCGGACAGGGTGGCCGAACTATGGCTACACCTTC,CASSRTGWPNYGYTF
-,TRBV2,TRBJ2-2,-,TGTGCCAGCAGTGTCCCCGGGAGAATCACCGGGGAGCTGTTTTTT,CASSVPGRITGELFF
few,TRBV19,TRBJ1-5,-,TGTGCCAGTTCTCGGGACTCGGGGAATCAGCCCCAGCATTTT,CASSRDSGNQPQHF
-,TRBV5-6,TRBJ2-5,-,TGTGCCAGCAGCTTCTTGGCAGGGCTCAAGGAGACCCAGTACTTC,CASSFLAGLKETQYF
-,TRBV4-1,TRBJ2-1,-,TGCGCCAGCACAGGGACTGACGGAGGGTACAATGAGCAGTTCTTC,CASTGTDGGYNEQFF
-,TRBV7-6,TRBJ2-1,TRBD2,TGTGCCAGCAGCCAAACCGCGGGAGGGATCAATGAGCAGTTCTTC,CASSQTAGGINEQFF
-,TRBV5-1,TRBJ2-1,TRBD2,TGCGCCAGCAGCTTGGCCTTACTAGCGGGCTACAATGAGCAGTTCTTC,CASSLALLAGYNEQFF
-,TRBV9,TRBJ1-3,-,TGTGCCAGCAGCGGCGGGCCGCAAACTTGGGGAAACACCATATATTTT,CASSGGPQTWGNTIYF
-,TRBV30,TRBJ1-6,-,TGTGCCTGGAGTCGGGAGACTCGGAATTCACCCCTCCACTTT,CAWSRETRNSPLHF
-,TRBV30,TRBJ2-2,-,TGTGCCTGGAGTGTAGACTTTTACACCGGGGAGCTGTTTTTT,CAWSVDFYTGELFF
once,TRBV4-2,TRBJ1-1,TRBD1,TGTGCCAGCAGGTCCGGGACAGCGAACACTGAAGCTTTCTTT,CASRSGTANTEAFF
-,TRBV19,TRBJ1-4,-,TGTGCCAGTAGTATCACGGAGGGATGGAAACTGTTTTTT,CASSITEGWKLFF
-,TRBV28,TRBJ1-1,TRBD1,TGTGCCAGCAGAACCGGGACCAGGGGGGCGGACACTGAAGCTTTCTTT,CASRTGTRGADTEAFF
-,TRBV27,TRBJ2-2,-,TGTGCCAGCATGGACTCCGGGGAGCTGTTTTTT,CASMDSGELFF
-,TRBV19,TRBJ2-3,TRBD2,TGTGCCAGTAGTCTAGGGACTAGCGAGACAGATACGCAGTATTTT,CASSLGTSETDTQYF
-,TRBV18,TRBJ2-1,TRBD2,TGTGCCAGCTCCCTAGCGGGAGGGCCCTCCTATGAGCAGTTCTTC,CASSLAGGPSYEQFF
-,TRBV28,TRBJ1-2,-,TGTGCCAGCAGTCCCGAATGGGGAGGTGGCTACACCTTC,CASSPEWGGGYTF
-,TRBV19,TRBJ2-3,-,TGTGCCAGTAGTATAGGGGCAGGTAGCACAGATACGCAGTATTTT,CASSIGAGSTDTQYF
once,TRBV5-1,TRBJ2-1,TRBD2,TGCGCCAGCAGCTTGAGCGGGAGGGCCTACAATGAGCAGTTCTTC,CASSLSGRAYNEQFF
-,TRBV28,TRBJ2-5,-,TGTGCCAGCAGTTTTTTTCTCCTAAGGGGACAAGAGACCCAGTACTTC,CASSFFLLRGQETQYF
-,TRBV3-1/TRBV3-2,TRBJ2-5,-,TGTGCCAGCAACTTTCCAGGGGTAGCGGGCCAGTACTTC,CASNFPGVAGQYF
-,TRBV9,TRBJ2-1,TRBD2,TGTGCCAGCAGCGTAGGGACTAGCGGCTTCAATGAGCAGTTCTTC,CASSVGTSGFNEQFF
-,TRBV2,TRBJ2-7,TRBD2,TGTGCCACCGGACTAGCGGGAGGCCAGCCATACGAGCAGTACTTC,CATGLAGGQPYEQYF
-,TRBV10-2,TRBJ2-1,TRBD2,TGCGCCAGCAGCGAACTAGCGGGTGTGGACAATGAGCAGTTCTTC,CASSELAGVDNEQFF
-,TRBV28,TRBJ1-4,-,TGTGCCAGCAGTTTATCTGGAGTTAATGAAAAACTGTTTTTT,CASSLSGVNEKLFF
-,TRBV7-9,TRBJ2-1,-,TGTGCCAGCAGCTTCGGGGGCTCCTACAATGAGCAGTTCTTC,CASSFGGSYNEQFF
-,TRBV12-3/TRBV12-4,TRBJ1-4,-,TGTGCCAGCAGGAAGGAGAATGAAAAACTGTTTTTT,CASRKENEKLFF
-,TRBV5-8,TRBJ2-7,TRBD1,TGTGCCAGCAGCTCGAACCGGGACAGGGGAAACGAGCAGTACTTC,CASSSNRDRGNEQYF